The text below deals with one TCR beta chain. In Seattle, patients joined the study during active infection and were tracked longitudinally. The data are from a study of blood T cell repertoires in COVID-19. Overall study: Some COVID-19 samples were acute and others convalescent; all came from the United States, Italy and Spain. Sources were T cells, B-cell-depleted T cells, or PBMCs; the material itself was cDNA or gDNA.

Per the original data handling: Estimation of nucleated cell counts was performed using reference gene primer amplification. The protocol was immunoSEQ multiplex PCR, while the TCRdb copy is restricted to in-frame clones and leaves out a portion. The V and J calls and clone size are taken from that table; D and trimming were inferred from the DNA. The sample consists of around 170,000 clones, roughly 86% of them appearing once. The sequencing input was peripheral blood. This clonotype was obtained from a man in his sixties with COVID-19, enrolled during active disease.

CDR3 region: CASSEFVGVSRNMEAFF. The CDR3, as DNA: TGTGCCAGCAGTGAATTCGTCGGGGTCTCTCGGAACATGGAAGCTTTCTTT. The chain is built from TRBV2 and TRBJ1-1, with no clear D. V was pared by 2 bases and J by 8 bases, with 24 bases between. This CDR3 has 17 amino acids. Germline CDR1 is SNHLY and CDR2 is FYNNEI.